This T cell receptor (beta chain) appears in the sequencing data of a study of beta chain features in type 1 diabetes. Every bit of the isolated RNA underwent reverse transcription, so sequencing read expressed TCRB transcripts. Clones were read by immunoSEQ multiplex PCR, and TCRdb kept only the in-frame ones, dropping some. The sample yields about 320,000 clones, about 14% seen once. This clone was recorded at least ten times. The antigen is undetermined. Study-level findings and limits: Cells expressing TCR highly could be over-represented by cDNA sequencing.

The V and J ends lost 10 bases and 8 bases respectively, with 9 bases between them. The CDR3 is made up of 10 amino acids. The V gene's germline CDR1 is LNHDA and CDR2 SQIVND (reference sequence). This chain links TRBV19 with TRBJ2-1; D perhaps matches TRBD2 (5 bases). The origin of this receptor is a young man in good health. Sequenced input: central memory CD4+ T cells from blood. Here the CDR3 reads CAILRDEQFF. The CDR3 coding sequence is TGTGCCATCCTGAGGGATGAGCAGTTCTTC.